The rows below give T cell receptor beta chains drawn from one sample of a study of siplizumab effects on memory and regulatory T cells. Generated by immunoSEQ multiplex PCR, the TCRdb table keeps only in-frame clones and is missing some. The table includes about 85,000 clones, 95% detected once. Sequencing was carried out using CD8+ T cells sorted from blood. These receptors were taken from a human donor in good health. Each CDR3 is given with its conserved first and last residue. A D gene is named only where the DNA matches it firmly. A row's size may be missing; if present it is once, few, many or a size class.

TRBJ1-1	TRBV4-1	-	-	CASSQAEGQTNTEAFF	TGCGCCAGCAGCCAGGCGGAAGGACAAACGAACACTGAAGCTTTCTTT
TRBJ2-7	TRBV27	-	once	CASMGDSSYEQYF	TGTGCCAGCATGGGAGACAGTTCCTACGAGCAGTACTTC
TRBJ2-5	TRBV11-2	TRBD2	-	CASSLENSGRETQYF	TGTGCCAGCAGCTTAGAGAATAGCGGGAGGGAGACCCAGTACTTC
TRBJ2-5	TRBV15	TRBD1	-	CATSSTRQGARETQYF	TGTGCCACCAGCAGCACCCGACAGGGGGCGCGGGAGACCCAGTACTTC
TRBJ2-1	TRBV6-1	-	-	CASNTGFYNEQFF	TGTGCCAGCAATACAGGTTTCTACAATGAGCAGTTCTTC
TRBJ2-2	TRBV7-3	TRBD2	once	CASSLGTSGSPGELFF	TGTGCCAGCAGCTTAGGGACTAGCGGGAGCCCCGGGGAGCTGTTTTTT
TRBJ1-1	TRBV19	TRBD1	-	CASSSGQGRPEAFF	TGTGCCAGTAGTTCTGGACAGGGTCGGCCTGAAGCTTTCTTT
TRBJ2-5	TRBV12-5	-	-	CASEKPEVETQYF	TGTGCTAGTGAAAAACCGGAAGTTGAGACCCAGTACTTC
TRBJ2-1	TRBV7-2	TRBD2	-	CASSRKGLAVYNEQFF	TGTGCCAGCAGCCGGAAGGGACTAGCGGTCTACAATGAGCAGTTCTTC
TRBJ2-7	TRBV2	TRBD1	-	CASIARDRTYEQYF	TGTGCCAGCATTGCTCGGGACAGGACCTACGAGCAGTACTTC
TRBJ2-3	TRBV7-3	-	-	CASSLGLNTQYF	TGTGCCAGCAGCTTAGGATTGAATACGCAGTATTTT
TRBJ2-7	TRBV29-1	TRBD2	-	CSAREGQYEQYF	TGCAGCGCGCGGGAGGGCCAGTACGAGCAGTACTTC
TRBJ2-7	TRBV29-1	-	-	CSVEENRDSSYEQYF	TGCAGCGTTGAAGAGAACCGGGACTCCTCCTACGAGCAGTACTTC
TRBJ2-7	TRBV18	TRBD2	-	CASSPLASGRTSEQYF	TGTGCCAGCTCACCATTGGCCAGCGGGAGGACGTCCGAGCAGTACTTC
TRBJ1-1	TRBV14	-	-	CASSLGGGTEAFF	TGTGCCAGCAGCCTGGGGGGCGGCACTGAAGCTTTCTTT
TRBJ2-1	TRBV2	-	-	CASSLGDEQFF	TGTGCCAGCAGTCTGGGGGATGAGCAGTTCTTC
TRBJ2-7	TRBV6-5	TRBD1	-	CASSYTIDRVYEQYF	TGTGCCAGCAGTTACACTATTGACAGGGTTTACGAGCAGTACTTC
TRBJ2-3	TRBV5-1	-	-	CASSLAVRTTDTQYF	TGCGCCAGCAGCTTGGCAGTCAGAACCACAGATACGCAGTATTTT
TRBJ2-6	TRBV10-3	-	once	CAISDSQGYSGANVLTF	TGTGCCATCAGTGATTCCCAGGGATACTCTGGGGCCAACGTCCTGACTTTC
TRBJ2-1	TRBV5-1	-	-	CASSLAQSGDDNEQFF	TGCGCCAGCAGCTTGGCCCAATCGGGAGATGACAATGAGCAGTTCTTC
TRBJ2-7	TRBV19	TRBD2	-	CACKLTSGPYEQYF	TGTGCCTGTAAATTGACTAGCGGACCCTACGAGCAGTACTTC
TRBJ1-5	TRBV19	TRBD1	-	CASRPRGQGGAGNQPQHF	TGTGCCAGTAGACCTCGGGGACAGGGGGGGGCTGGCAATCAGCCCCAGCATTTT
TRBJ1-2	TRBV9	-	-	CASSVEHSGRDYGYTF	TGTGCCAGCAGCGTAGAACATTCGGGCAGGGACTATGGCTACACCTTC
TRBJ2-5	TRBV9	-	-	CASSVEGGRGETQYF	TGTGCCAGCAGCGTAGAAGGGGGCCGGGGGGAGACCCAGTACTTC
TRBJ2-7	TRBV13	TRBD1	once	CASSLVGQGMDEQYF	TGTGCCAGCAGCTTAGTGGGACAGGGGATGGACGAGCAGTACTTC
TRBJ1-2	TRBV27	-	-	CASSLWQGYGYTF	TGTGCCAGCAGTTTATGGCAGGGCTATGGCTACACCTTC
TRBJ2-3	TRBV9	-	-	CASSVGRGTDTQYF	TGTGCCAGCAGCGTAGGCCGGGGAACAGATACGCAGTATTTT
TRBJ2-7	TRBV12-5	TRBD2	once	CASGPSGRAYEQYF	TGTGCTAGTGGGCCGAGCGGGAGGGCCTACGAGCAGTACTTC
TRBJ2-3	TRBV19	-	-	CASSAGASVADTQYF	TGTGCCAGTAGCGCGGGGGCAAGTGTCGCAGATACGCAGTATTTT
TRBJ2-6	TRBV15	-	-	CATSGLPSGANVLTF	TGTGCCACCAGCGGGCTGCCCTCTGGGGCCAACGTCCTGACTTTC
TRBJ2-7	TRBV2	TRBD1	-	CASSLLRTGGTYEQYF	TGTGCCAGCAGCCTACTCCGGACAGGGGGTACCTACGAGCAGTACTTC
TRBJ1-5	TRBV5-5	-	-	CASSSTGNSNQPQHF	TGTGCCAGCAGCTCGACAGGAAATAGCAATCAGCCCCAGCATTTT
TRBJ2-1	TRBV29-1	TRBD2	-	CSVTGGLINEQFF	TGCAGCGTTACGGGAGGCTTAATAAATGAGCAGTTCTTC
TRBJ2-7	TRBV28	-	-	CASRRFMSYEQYF	TGTGCCAGCAGACGGTTCATGTCCTACGAGCAGTACTTC
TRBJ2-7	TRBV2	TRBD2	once	CASSEANSGSYEQYF	TGTGCCAGCAGTGAAGCGAATAGCGGGAGTTACGAGCAGTACTTC
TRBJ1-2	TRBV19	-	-	CASSITGANYGYTF	TGTGCCAGTAGTATCACCGGGGCTAACTATGGCTACACCTTC
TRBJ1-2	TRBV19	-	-	CASTPSGREGYGYTF	TGTGCCAGTACCCCGAGTGGCAGGGAAGGTTATGGCTACACCTTC
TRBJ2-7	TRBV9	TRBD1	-	CASSVSGTGGREQYF	TGTGCCAGCAGCGTTTCCGGGACAGGGGGCCGTGAGCAGTACTTC
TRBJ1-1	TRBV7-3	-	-	CASSHGVRDMNTEAFF	TGTGCCAGCAGCCATGGGGTCCGGGATATGAACACTGAAGCTTTCTTT
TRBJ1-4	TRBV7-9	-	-	CASRSTNEKLFF	TGTGCCAGCCGTTCAACTAATGAAAAACTGTTTTTT
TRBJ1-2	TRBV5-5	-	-	CASSLEPNANYGYTF	TGTGCCAGCAGCTTGGAGCCGAACGCCAACTATGGCTACACCTTC
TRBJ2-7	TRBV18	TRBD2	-	CASSPPGTRNEQYF	TGTGCCAGCTCACCACCGGGGACTAGAAACGAGCAGTACTTC
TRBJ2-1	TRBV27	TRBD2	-	CASSFRAGAYNEQFF	TGTGCCAGCAGTTTTCGCGCGGGAGCCTACAATGAGCAGTTCTTC
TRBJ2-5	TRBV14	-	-	CASSQGPGGQETQYF	TGTGCCAGCAGCCAAGGGCCGGGCGGCCAAGAGACCCAGTACTTC
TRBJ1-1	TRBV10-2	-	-	CASRSRGTEAFF	TGCGCCAGCAGATCTAGGGGAACTGAAGCTTTCTTT
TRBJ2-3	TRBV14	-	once	CASSQTKGLQRYRRDTQYF	TGTGCCAGCAGCCAAACTAAGGGGTTGCAGCGGTACCGACGGGATACGCAGTATTTT
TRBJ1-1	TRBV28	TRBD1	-	CASTLNQGAAEAFF	TGTGCCAGCACCTTGAACCAGGGGGCCGCTGAAGCTTTCTTT
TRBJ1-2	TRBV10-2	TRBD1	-	CASTQGQGNGYTF	TGCGCCAGCACCCAGGGACAGGGAAATGGCTACACCTTC
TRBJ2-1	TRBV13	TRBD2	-	CASTLTSGKDNEQFF	TGTGCCAGCACCCTGACTAGCGGGAAGGACAATGAGCAGTTCTTC
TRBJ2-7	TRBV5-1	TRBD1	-	CASSLSPGQGSYEQYF	TGCGCCAGCAGCTTGTCCCCGGGACAGGGTTCCTACGAGCAGTACTTC
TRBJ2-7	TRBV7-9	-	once	CASSSDYPTSYEQYF	TGTGCCAGCAGCTCAGACTACCCCACCTCCTACGAGCAGTACTTC
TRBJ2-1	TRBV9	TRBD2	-	CASSPRSGRASRTYNEQFF	TGTGCCAGCAGCCCCAGGAGCGGGAGGGCCTCCAGGACCTACAATGAGCAGTTCTTC
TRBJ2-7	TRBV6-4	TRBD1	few	CASSAGTGAYEQYF	TGTGCCAGCAGTGCCGGGACAGGAGCCTACGAGCAGTACTTC
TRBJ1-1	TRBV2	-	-	CASRVGGGDTEAFF	TGTGCCAGCAGGGTGGGGGGAGGAGACACTGAAGCTTTCTTT
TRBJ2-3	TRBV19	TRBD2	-	CASSLFGTGLAGKNDTQYF	TGTGCCAGTAGTCTTTTTGGTACAGGACTAGCGGGGAAGAACGATACGCAGTATTTT